This T cell receptor beta chain was sequenced in a study of T cell responses to AZD1222 COVID-19 vaccine. Regarding the study as a whole: Only after the peak T cell response were repertoires sampled. The sample set comprised mostly white British donors with more females, and clonal diversity was possibly underestimated.

This clone was observed a single time. The antigen is unknown. With 7 bases removed from V and 11 bases from J, the gap between germline ends came to 17 bases. The CDR3 is 12 amino acids. Data came from immunoSEQ multiplex PCR; TCRdb stores just in-frame clones and leaves some out. The sample consists of 140,000 to 150,000 clones, around 89% of them appearing once. This TCR was sampled from an adult in good health. The chain has TRBV12-3 or TRBV12-4 and TRBJ1-1; D possibly corresponds to TRBD1 (5 bases). Sequencing used peripheral blood, obtained on day 0 of AZD1222 vaccination. The CDR3 sequence is CASNQGNGVAFF. In nucleotides, the CDR3 is TGTGCCAGCAACCAGGGTAATGGAGTCGCTTTCTTT.